These 25 T cell receptor beta chains were all obtained from the same sample, sequenced in a study of identical twins. MiXCR, run by TCRdb on the 5' RACE reads, gives a single entry per CDR3 protein. Of around 490,000 distinct CDR3 sequences in the sample, nearly 15% were seen once. The same data also went into a second study, on yellow fever vaccine responses in identical twins.

Source material: CD4+ T cells sorted from blood. The receptors derive from a woman aged 18-29 years in good health.

This rearrangement joins TRBV5-1 to TRBJ2-2; 8 bases are a match to TRBD2. Trimming at V came to 4 bases and at J to 1 base, leaving 6 bases not matched to a gene. This CDR3 is 16 amino acids long. CDR1 and CDR2 (germline): SGHRS, YFSETQ. CDR3 sequence reads: CASSPILAGNTGELFF. As DNA, the CDR3 is TGCGCCAGCAGCCCGATCCTAGCGGGGAACACCGGGGAGCTGTTTTTT.

This clonotype was detected a few times. The chain links TRBV2 to TRBJ2-7, with TRBD1 matching over 7 bases. Germline V CDR1 and CDR2: SNHLY, FYNNEI. This CDR3 region has 15 residues. The junction had 16 bases not matched to a gene; V was cut back by 7 bases and J by 7 bases. This CDR3 is CASTTIRTGLSEQYF. CDR3 in DNA: TGTGCCAGCACCACCATTCGGACAGGTCTATCGGAGCAGTACTTC.

V gene TRBV9 combines with J gene TRBJ2-7, with D perhaps given as TRBD1 or TRBD2 (5 bases each). The CDR3 contains 15 residues. V was trimmed by 2 bases and J by 3 bases, leaving 15 bases between them. CDR1 SGDLS and CDR2 YYNGEE come from the germline V gene. Here the CDR3 reads CASSVTGTPGYEQYF. The CDR3 bases are TGTGCCAGCAGCGTGACCGGGACCCCAGGCTACGAGCAGTACTTC.

The chain recombines TRBV7-9 with TRBJ1-1, with 9 bases identical to TRBD1. This CDR3 comprises 14 residues. V lost 6 bases to trimming and J lost 1 base; unmatched junction nucleotides: 3. Germline V gene data show CDR1 as SEHNR and CDR2 as FQNEAQ (reference sequence). CDR3 residues: CASRQGQGNTEAFF. The CDR3 coding sequence is TGTGCCAGCAGACAGGGACAGGGGAACACTGAAGCTTTCTTT.

J is TRBJ1-6 and V is TRBV5-1; 7 nucleotides align to TRBD1. CDR1 and CDR2 (germline): SGHRS, YFSETQ. The V segment lost 0 bases and the J segment 7 bases; nucleotides outside the gene matches: 1. The CDR3 has 14 residues. The CDR3 here is CASSLVQGNSPLHF. CDR3 in DNA: TGCGCCAGCAGCTTGGTACAGGGGAATTCACCCCTCCACTTT.

The chain is built from TRBV28 and TRBJ2-1; 8 bases align to TRBD1. The CDR3 sequence is 15 residues long. Germline V gene sequence: CDR1 MDHEN, CDR2 SYDVKM. With V trimmed by 7 bases and J by 5 bases, 10 bases remained unmatched. The CDR3 is CASTFRDRLHNEQFF. The DNA of the CDR3 is TGTGCCAGCACCTTCCGGGACAGGCTCCACAATGAGCAGTTCTTC.

This clonotype occurred a few times. The chain links TRBV5-1 to TRBJ1-2, with no clear D. The CDR3 has 13 residues. V was cut by 2 bases and J by 6 bases, with 11 bases left in between. Germline CDR1 is SGHRS and CDR2 is YFSETQ. The CDR3 is CASSFTLADGYTF. As DNA, the CDR3 is TGCGCCAGCAGCTTTACCCTCGCTGATGGCTACACCTTC.

The gene calls are TRBV5-1 and TRBJ1-1, with D tentatively TRBD1 (6 bases). This CDR3 region has 16 residues. The V and J ends lost 3 bases and 1 base respectively, with 16 bases between them. Germline lookup yields CDR1 SGHRS and CDR2 YFSETQ. CDR3 coding DNA: TGCGCCAGCAGCTCTCGGACAGACCCTGGGAACACTGAAGCTTTCTTT. Translating gives CASSSRTDPGNTEAFF.

This clonotype appeared a few times. The J gene is TRBJ2-7, the V gene TRBV6-5; a weak D match, TRBD1 (6 bases). The CDR3 length is 12 residues. Germline loops: CDR1 MNHEY, CDR2 SVGAGI. The V end was cut by 4 bases, the J end by 12 bases, with 16 bases between. CDR3 sequence: CASSSNKGVRYF. The CDR3 DNA follows: TGTGCCAGCAGTTCCAACAAGGGGGTACGGTACTTC.

This clonotype was seen more than once but under ten times. The V gene is TRBV12-3 or TRBV12-4, the J gene TRBJ2-5; D unresolved. This CDR3 is 20 amino acids long. Trimming took 0 bases from V and 5 from J, leaving 28 bases between them. CDR3 bases: TGTGCCAGCAGTTTAGCGCTGAGGCAGGTTCTTTCGTTCCCCTCCGAGACCCAGTACTTC. Residues: CASSLALRQVLSFPSETQYF.

J is TRBJ1-3 and V is TRBV27; TRBD1 is a possible D gene (6 bases). This CDR3 is 14 amino acids long. The V gene lost 4 bases and the J gene lost 4 bases, with 11 bases spanning the gap. The V gene's germline CDR1 is MNHEY and CDR2 SMNVEV (reference sequence). CDR3 in DNA: TGTGCCAGCAGTTCCACAGGGTCCGGAAACACCATATATTTT. Protein product: CASSSTGSGNTIYF.

In this sample, this clonotype turned up many times. The chain combines TRBV5-6 with TRBJ1-1; no definite D call. Trimming stripped 3 bases from V and 12 bases from J, with 15 bases between. The germline gives CDR1 SGHDT, CDR2 YYEEEE. The CDR3 covers 12 residues. The CDR3 spells CASSYSGGPTFF. As DNA, the CDR3 is TGTGCCAGCAGCTACTCGGGAGGGCCGACTTTCTTT.

This clonotype was recorded many times. The chain has TRBV12-3 or TRBV12-4 and TRBJ2-3, with D possibly being TRBD2 (6 bases). The CDR3 spans 13 residues. Trimming removed 6 bases at V and 4 bases at J, with 11 bases between. The DNA for the CDR3 is TGTGCCAGCAGCACGACTAGGGCAGATACGCAGTATTTT. It yields the protein CASSTTRADTQYF.

This clonotype has at least ten counts. The chain links TRBV15 to TRBJ2-2; D ambiguous. The V and J ends lost 3 bases and 0 bases respectively, with 8 bases between them. In germline, CDR1 is LNHNV, CDR2 YYDKDF (reference sequence). The CDR3 has 15 residues. The CDR3 nucleotides read TGTGCCACCAGCAGCCACGGCGCGAACACCGGGGAGCTGTTTTTT. Its protein product is CATSSHGANTGELFF.

The chain uses TRBV3-1 and TRBJ1-4, with TRBD1 as a possible D gene (5 bases). This CDR3 contains 12 residues. Germline lookup yields CDR1 LGHDT and CDR2 YNNKEL (reference sequence). Trimming shortened V by 4 bases and J by 12 bases, and 12 bases separated the two germline ends. The CDR3, as DNA: TGTGCCAGCAGCCCGGTCCTAGGGGAACTGTTTTTT. Amino acid sequence: CASSPVLGELFF.

The V call is TRBV14, the J call TRBJ1-5; possible D gene TRBD1, 6 bases. The germline V gene has CDR1 SGHDN and CDR2 FVKESK. V lost 2 bases and J 4 bases, leaving 9 bases between the germline ends. The CDR3 is 14 amino acids. The chain's CDR3 is CASSQSQGNQPQHF. The CDR3 coding sequence is TGTGCCAGCAGCCAATCACAGGGAAATCAGCCCCAGCATTTT.

The gene calls are TRBV5-1 and TRBJ2-7, with 7 nucleotides matching TRBD2. The junction had 14 bases not matched to a gene; V was cut back by 3 bases and J by 2 bases. From germline, CDR1 is SGHRS and CDR2 YFSETQ. The CDR3 spans 17 residues. In DNA form, the CDR3 reads TGCGCCAGCAGCTCGCTGGACGGACCAGGGAGGGCCTACGAGCAGTACTTC. This encodes CASSSLDGPGRAYEQYF.

This clonotype was detected many times. The V gene is TRBV5-1, the J gene TRBJ2-2, with TRBD1 matching over 7 bases. The CDR3 loop spans 14 amino acids. CDR1 and CDR2 (germline): SGHRS, YFSETQ. V lost 3 bases, J lost 6 bases, and 5 bases stayed unmatched. CDR3 in DNA: TGCGCCAGCAGCTCCGACAGGGAAGCCGGGGAGCTGTTTTTT. Protein: CASSSDREAGELFF.

This clonotype was observed a few times. The rearrangement links TRBV2 to TRBJ2-6; possibly TRBD2 for D (5 bases). The CDR3 extends over 17 amino acids. From germline, CDR1 is SNHLY and CDR2 FYNNEI. V lost 8 bases, J lost 3 bases, and 20 bases lay in between. CDR3 nucleotide sequence: TGTGCCAGCTTTACTGGCGGGTCCTCCATTGGGGCCAACGTCCTGACTTTC. Protein: CASFTGGSSIGANVLTF.

This clonotype was counted between two and nine times. The gene calls are TRBV28 and TRBJ2-3; TRBD2 might be the D (5 bases). The CDR3 length is 18 residues. The germline V gene encodes CDR1 MDHEN and CDR2 SYDVKM. The V gene lost 5 bases and the J gene lost 1 base, with 22 bases spanning the gap. CDR3 DNA: TGTGCCAGCAGTACCTACCTCAGCGGTGGAGAGGGCACAGATACGCAGTATTTT. Amino acids: CASSTYLSGGEGTDTQYF. Supplemented by reference TRBV28 and TRBJ2-3, the full variable domain reads DVKVTQSSRYLVKRTGEKVFLECVQDMDHENMFWYRQDPGLGLRLIYFSYDVKMKEKGDIPEGYSVSREKKERFSLILESASTNQTSMYLCASSTYLSGGEGTDTQYFGPGTRLTVL.

The chain has TRBV7-2 and TRBJ2-1; D tentatively reads TRBD1 or TRBD2 (5 bases each). The germline CDR1 and CDR2 sequences are SGHTA and FQGNSA. The CDR3 is 13 amino acids. V was cut by 5 bases and J by 6 bases, with 11 bases left in between. CDR3 DNA sequence: TGTGCCAGCAGCCCTGGGACCTCCAATGAGCAGTTCTTC. Its protein is CASSPGTSNEQFF.

A few counts support this clonotype. The rearrangement joins TRBV12-3 or TRBV12-4 to TRBJ2-7, with D possibly being TRBD1 (6 bases). Trimming removed 4 bases from V and 6 bases from J, with 10 bases in between. The CDR3 length is 12 residues. The CDR3 coding sequence is TGTGCCAGCAGTTCCCAGGGGTTCGAGCAGTACTTC. Translation gives CASSSQGFEQYF.

This clonotype showed up many times. The chain carries TRBV28 and TRBJ2-2; no clear D gene. The CDR3 spans 14 residues. Germline assignment: CDR1 MDHEN and CDR2 SYDVKM. V lost 7 bases, J lost 5 bases, and 14 bases lay in between. The CDR3 is CASTAAQLTGELFF. CDR3 DNA sequence: TGTGCCAGCACCGCCGCGCAGTTAACCGGGGAGCTGTTTTTT.

The sample holds many counts of this clonotype. The chain recombines TRBV5-1 with TRBJ2-1, with 9 bases aligning to TRBD1. V lost 4 bases, J lost 4 bases, and 6 bases stayed unmatched. This CDR3 region has 15 residues. Germline lookup yields CDR1 SGHRS and CDR2 YFSETQ. The CDR3 region is CASSPGTGKYNEQFF. CDR3 sequence (DNA): TGCGCCAGCAGCCCCGGGACAGGGAAATACAATGAGCAGTTCTTC.

The chain uses TRBV9 and TRBJ2-2; D unresolved. This CDR3 comprises 17 residues. The V and J ends lost 0 bases and 5 bases respectively, with 17 bases between them. The germline CDR1 and CDR2 sequences are SGDLS and YYNGEE. DNA for the CDR3: TGTGCCAGCAGCGTAGGAGGACCATTGCCCTTTACCGGGGAGCTGTTTTTT. It is translated as CASSVGGPLPFTGELFF.